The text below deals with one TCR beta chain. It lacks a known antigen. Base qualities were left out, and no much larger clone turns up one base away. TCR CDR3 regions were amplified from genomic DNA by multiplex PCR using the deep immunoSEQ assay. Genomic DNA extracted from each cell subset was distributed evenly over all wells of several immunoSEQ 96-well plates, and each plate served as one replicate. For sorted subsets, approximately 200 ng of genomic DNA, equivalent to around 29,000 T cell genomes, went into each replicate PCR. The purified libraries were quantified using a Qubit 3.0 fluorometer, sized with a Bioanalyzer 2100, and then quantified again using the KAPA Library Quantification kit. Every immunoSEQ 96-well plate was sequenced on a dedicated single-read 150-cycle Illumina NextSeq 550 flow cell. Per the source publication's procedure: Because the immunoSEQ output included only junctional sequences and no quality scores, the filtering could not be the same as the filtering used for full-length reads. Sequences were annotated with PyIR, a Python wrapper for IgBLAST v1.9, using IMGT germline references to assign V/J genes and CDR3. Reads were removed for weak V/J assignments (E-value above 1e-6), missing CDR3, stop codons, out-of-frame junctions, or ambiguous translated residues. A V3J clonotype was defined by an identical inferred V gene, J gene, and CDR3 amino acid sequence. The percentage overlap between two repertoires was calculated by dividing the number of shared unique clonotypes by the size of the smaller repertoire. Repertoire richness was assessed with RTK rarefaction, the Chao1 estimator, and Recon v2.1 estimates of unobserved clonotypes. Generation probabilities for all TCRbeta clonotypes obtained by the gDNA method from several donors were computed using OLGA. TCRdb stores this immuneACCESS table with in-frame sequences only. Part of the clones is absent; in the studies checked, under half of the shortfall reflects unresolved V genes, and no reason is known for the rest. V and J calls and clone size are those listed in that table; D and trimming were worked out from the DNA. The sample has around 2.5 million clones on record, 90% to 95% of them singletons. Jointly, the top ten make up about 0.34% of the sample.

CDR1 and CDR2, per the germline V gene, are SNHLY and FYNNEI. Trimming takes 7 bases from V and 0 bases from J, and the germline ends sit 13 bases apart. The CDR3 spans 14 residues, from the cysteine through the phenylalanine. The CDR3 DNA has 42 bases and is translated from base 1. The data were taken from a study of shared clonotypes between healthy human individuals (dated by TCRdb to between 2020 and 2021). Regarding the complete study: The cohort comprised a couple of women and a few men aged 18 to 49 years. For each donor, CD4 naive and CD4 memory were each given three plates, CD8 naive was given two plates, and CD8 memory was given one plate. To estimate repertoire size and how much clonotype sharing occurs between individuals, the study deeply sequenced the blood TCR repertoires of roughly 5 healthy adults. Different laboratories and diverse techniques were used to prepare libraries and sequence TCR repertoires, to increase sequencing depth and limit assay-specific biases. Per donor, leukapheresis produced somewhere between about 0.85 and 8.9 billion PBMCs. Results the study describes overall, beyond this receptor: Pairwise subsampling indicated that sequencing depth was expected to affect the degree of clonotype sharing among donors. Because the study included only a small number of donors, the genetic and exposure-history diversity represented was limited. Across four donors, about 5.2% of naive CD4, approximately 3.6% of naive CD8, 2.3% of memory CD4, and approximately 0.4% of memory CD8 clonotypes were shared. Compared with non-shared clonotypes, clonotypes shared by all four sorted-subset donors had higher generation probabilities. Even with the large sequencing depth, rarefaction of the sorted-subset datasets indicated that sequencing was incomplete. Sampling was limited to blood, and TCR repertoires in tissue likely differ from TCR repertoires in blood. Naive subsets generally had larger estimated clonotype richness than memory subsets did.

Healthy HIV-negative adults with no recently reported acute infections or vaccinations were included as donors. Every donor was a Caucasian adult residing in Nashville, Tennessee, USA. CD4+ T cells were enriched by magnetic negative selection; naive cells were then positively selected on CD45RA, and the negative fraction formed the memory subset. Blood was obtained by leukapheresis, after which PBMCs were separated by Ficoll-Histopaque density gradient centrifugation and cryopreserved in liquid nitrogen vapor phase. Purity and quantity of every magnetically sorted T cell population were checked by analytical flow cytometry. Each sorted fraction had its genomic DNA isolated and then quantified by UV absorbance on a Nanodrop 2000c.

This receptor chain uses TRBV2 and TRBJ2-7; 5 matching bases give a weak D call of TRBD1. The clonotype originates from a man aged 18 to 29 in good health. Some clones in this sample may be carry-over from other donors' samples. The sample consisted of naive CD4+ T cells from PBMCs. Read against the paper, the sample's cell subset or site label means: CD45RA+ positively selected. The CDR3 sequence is CASMETVPSYEQYF. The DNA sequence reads TGTGCCAGCATGGAGACAGTTCCCTCCTACGAGCAGTACTTC. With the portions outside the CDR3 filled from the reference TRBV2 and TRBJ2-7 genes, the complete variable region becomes EPEVTQTPSHQVTQMGQEVILRCVPISNHLYFYWYRQILGQKVEFLVSFYNNEISEKSEIFDDQFSVERPDGSNFTLKIRSTKLEDSAMYFCASMETVPSYEQYFGPGTRLTVT.